These 18 T cell receptor beta chains were all obtained from the same sample, sequenced in a study of T cell responses to AZD1222 COVID-19 vaccine. The repertoire was sequenced with immunoSEQ multiplex PCR; TCRdb's copy has only in-frame clones and lacks some. The repertoire consists of 90,000 to 120,000 clones, with roughly 90% occurring once and the leading ten covering 5.5% to 8%. The sample consisted of peripheral blood, taken on day 0 of AZD1222 vaccination. The receptors derive from an adult in good health.

This CDR3 reads CATSGSGQAYGYTF. DNA for the CDR3: TGTGCCACCAGTGGGAGTGGGCAGGCCTATGGCTACACCTTC. The chain couples TRBV24-1 to TRBJ1-2, with D unresolved. The CDR3 has 14 amino acids. Trimming removed 5 bases from V and 4 bases from J, with 13 bases in between. Per germline, CDR1 KGHDR and CDR2 SFDVKD.

This chain uses TRBV18 with TRBJ1-3, with D unresolved. The V gene lost 8 bases and the J gene lost 0 bases, with 8 bases spanning the gap. Germline lookup yields CDR1 KGHSH and CDR2 LQKENI. The CDR3 extends over 13 amino acids. Written as DNA, the CDR3 is TGTGCCAGCAGATATATCTCTGGAAACACCATATATTTT. Translating it yields CASRYISGNTIYF.

This sequence joins TRBV30 and TRBJ2-7; D tentatively fits TRBD1 or TRBD2 (5 bases each). The germline CDR1 and CDR2 sequences are GTSNPN and SVGIG (reference sequence). Trimming removed 6 bases from V and 6 bases from J, with 15 bases in between. The CDR3 sequence is 12 residues long. The DNA of the CDR3 is TGTGCCTGCCTCCGGGGCCTGTCCGAGCAGTACTTC. Translation: CACLRGLSEQYF.

The chain joins TRBV5-1 to TRBJ1-2, with D uncertain. V lost 0 bases and J lost 2, with 5 bases in between. This CDR3 is 13 amino acids long. The germline V gene encodes CDR1 SGHRS and CDR2 YFSETQ. The CDR3 nucleotides read TGCGCCAGCAGCTTGGACGGGAACTATGGCTACACCTTC. Its translation: CASSLDGNYGYTF.

The chain links TRBV28 to TRBJ1-1; 7 bases are shared with TRBD1. Unmatched junction bases numbered 5, after V lost 7 bases and J lost 3 bases. CDR3 size: 13 residues. Germline-derived CDR1 and CDR2 are MDHEN and SYDVKM. The CDR3 spells CASIRDSYTEAFF. The CDR3 nucleotides read TGTGCCAGCATTAGGGACAGTTACACTGAAGCTTTCTTT.

The rearrangement uses TRBV5-1 and TRBJ1-1; tentative D call: TRBD1 (5 bases). V lost 0 bases to trimming and J lost 0 bases, with 6 bases between them. This CDR3 is 14 amino acids long. CDR1 and CDR2 from the germline V gene are SGHRS and YFSETQ. The CDR3 coding sequence is TGCGCCAGCAGCTTGGGGGGACTGAACACTGAAGCTTTCTTT. Protein: CASSLGGLNTEAFF.

V gene TRBV11-2 combines with J gene TRBJ1-6; 7 bases agree with TRBD1. This CDR3 region has 14 residues. J was trimmed by 6 bases and V by 7 bases; bases with no gene match: 6. Germline loops: CDR1 SGHAT, CDR2 FQNNGV. DNA of the CDR3: TGTGCCAGCACCAGACAGGGTACTAATTCACCCCTCCACTTT. It translates to CASTRQGTNSPLHF.

The genes are TRBV5-1 and TRBJ2-1; 12 nucleotides match TRBD2. Germline loops: CDR1 SGHRS, CDR2 YFSETQ. This CDR3 has 16 residues. V shed 0 bases and J 8 bases; nucleotides not matched to a gene: 6. CDR3 in DNA: TGCGCCAGCAGCTTGGGGACTAGCGGGATGAAGGATGAGCAGTTCTTC. Residues: CASSLGTSGMKDEQFF.

This chain links TRBV7-9 with TRBJ2-7, with unresolved D. The CDR3 length is 11 residues. V was clipped by 7 bases and J by 3 bases, with 7 bases between them. Per the germline V gene, CDR1 is SEHNR and CDR2 is FQNEAQ (reference sequence). The CDR3 spells CASISGYEQYF. The CDR3 DNA sequence: TGTGCCAGCATCTCGGGCTACGAGCAGTACTTC.

This clone has a single count. CDR3 residues: CSARRPGTGGYDGYTF. The DNA of the CDR3 is TGCAGCGCCCGGAGACCCGGGACAGGGGGTTACGATGGCTACACCTTC. The V and J genes are TRBV29-1 and TRBJ1-2; TRBD1 aligns across 11 bases. CDR3 length equals 16 residues. CDR1 and CDR2 from the germline V gene are SQVTM and ANQGSEA. With V trimmed by 7 bases and J by 6 bases, 16 bases remained unmatched.

The CDR3 DNA reads TGCGCCAGCAGACCCCGGGGGCTATTGAACACTGAAGCTTTCTTT. Protein: CASRPRGLLNTEAFF. The genes are TRBV5-1 and TRBJ1-1; TRBD1 might be the D (6 bases). Germline lookup yields CDR1 SGHRS and CDR2 YFSETQ. V was clipped by 5 bases and J by 0 bases, with 14 bases between them. The CDR3 has 15 amino acids.

The genes are TRBV9 and TRBJ2-2; D gene uncertain. From germline, CDR1 is SGDLS and CDR2 YYNGEE. CDR3 length: 16 residues. The V end was cut by 0 bases, the J end by 0 bases, with 9 bases between. As DNA, the CDR3 is TGTGCCAGCAGCGTAGGGGGAACTCCGAACACCGGGGAGCTGTTTTTT. Translation: CASSVGGTPNTGELFF.

V usage is TRBV18 and J usage is TRBJ2-2; TRBD2 matches at 9 bases. From germline, CDR1 is KGHSH and CDR2 LQKENI. J was trimmed by 4 bases and V by 3 bases; bases with no gene match: 3. The CDR3 loop spans 15 amino acids. CDR3 sequence reads: CASSPNSGSTGELFF. CDR3 bases: TGTGCCAGCTCACCTAATAGCGGGAGCACCGGGGAGCTGTTTTTT.

V gene TRBV28 combines with J gene TRBJ2-3; 7 bases align to TRBD2. CDR3 length equals 15 residues. Germline loops: CDR1 MDHEN, CDR2 SYDVKM. The J segment lost 7 bases and the V segment lost 5 bases, leaving 12 bases of the junction unmatched. The CDR3 DNA follows: TGTGCCAGCAGTCCCCCCAAGGGAGGGCGAAATACGCAGTATTTT. It yields the protein CASSPPKGGRNTQYF.

V is TRBV2 and J is TRBJ1-2, with D possibly TRBD1 on 6 matching bases. V dropped 8 bases and J dropped 0 bases, with 7 bases sitting between them. The germline V gene encodes CDR1 SNHLY and CDR2 FYNNEI. This CDR3 region has 12 residues. The CDR3 DNA is TGTGCCAGCGGGGACACTAACTATGGCTACACCTTC. Translated: CASGDTNYGYTF.

This clone has only one observation. The chain combines TRBV7-3 with TRBJ2-5, with TRBD1 matching 8 bases. Losses at the gene ends were 4 bases for V and 5 bases for J; bases not matched to a gene: 6. This CDR3 is built from 14 residues. Germline loops: CDR1 SGHTA, CDR2 FQGTGA. CDR3 sequence: CASSSGGAMETQYF. The CDR3 bases are TGTGCCAGCAGCTCAGGGGGCGCGATGGAGACCCAGTACTTC.

The V gene is TRBV7-2, the J gene TRBJ1-2, with D possibly being TRBD1 (5 bases). The germline CDR1 and CDR2 sequences are SGHTA and FQGNSA. V lost 3 bases, J lost 2 bases, and 7 bases lay in between. This CDR3 has 13 residues. CDR3: CASSLTENYGYTF. Here the CDR3 DNA reads TGTGCCAGCAGCTTGACAGAAAACTATGGCTACACCTTC.

In this sample, this clone turned up once. This chain connects TRBV11-2 to TRBJ1-4, with D hard to call. The CDR3 has 13 amino acids. V lost 5 bases and J lost 5, with 9 bases in between. From germline, CDR1 is SGHAT and CDR2 FQNNGV. The CDR3 loop is CASSPPGNEKLFF. CDR3 bases: TGTGCCAGCAGCCCCCCGGGAAATGAAAAACTGTTTTTT.